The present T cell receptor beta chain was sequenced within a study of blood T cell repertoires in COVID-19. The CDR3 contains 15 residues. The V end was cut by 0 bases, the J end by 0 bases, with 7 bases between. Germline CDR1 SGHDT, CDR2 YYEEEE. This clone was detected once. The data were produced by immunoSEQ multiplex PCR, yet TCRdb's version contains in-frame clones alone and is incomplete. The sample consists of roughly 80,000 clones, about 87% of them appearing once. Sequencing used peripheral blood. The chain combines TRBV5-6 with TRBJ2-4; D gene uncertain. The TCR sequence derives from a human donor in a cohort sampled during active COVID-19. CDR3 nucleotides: TGTGCCAGCAGCTTGGCCTTAATAGCCAAAAACATTCAGTACTTC. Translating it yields CASSLALIAKNIQYF.